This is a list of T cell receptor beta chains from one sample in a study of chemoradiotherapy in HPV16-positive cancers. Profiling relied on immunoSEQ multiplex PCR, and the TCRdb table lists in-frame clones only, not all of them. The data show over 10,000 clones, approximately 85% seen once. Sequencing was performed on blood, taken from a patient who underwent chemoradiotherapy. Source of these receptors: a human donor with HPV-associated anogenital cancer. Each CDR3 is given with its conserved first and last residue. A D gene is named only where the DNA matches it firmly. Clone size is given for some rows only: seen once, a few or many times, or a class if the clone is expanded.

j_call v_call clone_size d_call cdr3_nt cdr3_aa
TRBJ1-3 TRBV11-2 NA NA TGTGCCAGCAGCTTAGGCAGCACAGGAAACACCATATATTTT CASSLGSTGNTIYF
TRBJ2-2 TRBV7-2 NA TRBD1 TGTGCCAGCAGCTACTCTCAGGGGGACACCGGGGAGCTGTTTTTT CASSYSQGDTGELFF
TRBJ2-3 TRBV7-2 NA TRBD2 TGTGCCAGCAGCTTACGCGGGGGGGCCATAGATACGCAGTATTTT CASSLRGGAIDTQYF
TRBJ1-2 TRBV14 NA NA TGTGCCAGCAGCCAAGGCCCAGGCTCCCACTATGGCTACACCTTC CASSQGPGSHYGYTF
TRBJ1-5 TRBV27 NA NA TGTGCCAGCAGTCACCTGGGGAGCAATCAGCCCCAGCATTTT CASSHLGSNQPQHF
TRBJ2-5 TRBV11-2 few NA TGTGCCAGCAGCTTAAAAGAGACCCAGTACTTC CASSLKETQYF
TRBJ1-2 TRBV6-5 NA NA TGTGCCAGCAGCCGGAACCCCCGGGGGCAGGGCGGCTACACCTTC CASSRNPRGQGGYTF
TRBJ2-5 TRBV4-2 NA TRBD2 TGTGCCAGCAGCCATCGCGGGGGGCGGGAGGAGACCCAGTACTTC CASSHRGGREETQYF
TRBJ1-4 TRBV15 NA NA TGTGCCACCAGCAGAGATCGAGGACAGCTGTATGAAAAACTGTTTTTT CATSRDRGQLYEKLFF
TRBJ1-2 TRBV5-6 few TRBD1 TGTGCCAGCAGCTTGGGGACCGGGACAGTTAACTATGGCTACACCTTC CASSLGTGTVNYGYTF
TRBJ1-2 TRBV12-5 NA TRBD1 TGTGCTAGTGGTTTGCCCTCGGACAGGGCGGATGGCTACACCTTC CASGLPSDRADGYTF
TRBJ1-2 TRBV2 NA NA TGTGCCAGCAGGAGGGACCGAAATAACTATGGCTACACCTTC CASRRDRNNYGYTF
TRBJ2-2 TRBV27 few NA TGTGCCAGCAGTTTATCCCAATACGTCACTAACACCGGGGAGCTGTTTTTT CASSLSQYVTNTGELFF
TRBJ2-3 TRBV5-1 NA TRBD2 TGCGCCAGCAGCTTGTCGGGGGGGGCAGATACGCAGTATTTT CASSLSGGADTQYF
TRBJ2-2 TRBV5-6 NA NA TGTGCCAGCAGCTTGTCTACCGGGGAGCTGTTTTTT CASSLSTGELFF
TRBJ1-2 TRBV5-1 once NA TGCGCCAGCAGCTTGTCACCGGAGGGGTATGGCTACACCTTC CASSLSPEGYGYTF
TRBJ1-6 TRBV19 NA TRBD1 TGTGCCAGTAACCCCGGACAGGAGAGGTCACCCCTCCACTTT CASNPGQERSPLHF
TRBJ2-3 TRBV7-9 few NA TGTGCCAGCAGCTTAATGGGACAACCCCCCTGGGATACGCAGTATTTT CASSLMGQPPWDTQYF
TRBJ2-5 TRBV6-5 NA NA TGTGCCAGCAGAAATACAGGGAAAGAGACCCAGTACTTC CASRNTGKETQYF
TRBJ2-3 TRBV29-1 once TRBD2 TGCAGCGTTGAGATCTCGCGCGGGGGGGCTGAGGGCACAGATACGCAGTATTTT CSVEISRGGAEGTDTQYF
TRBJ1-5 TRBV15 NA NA TGTGCCACCAGCAGAGACGACCGCTACGATCAGCCCCAGCATTTT CATSRDDRYDQPQHF
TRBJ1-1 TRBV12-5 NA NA TGTGCTAGTGGTTTGGTACAGTACCTAAAGGGAAGTGAAGCTTTCTTT CASGLVQYLKGSEAFF
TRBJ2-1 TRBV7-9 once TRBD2 TGTGCCAGCAGCCCCGGGACTAGCCTGAACTACAATGAGCAGTTCTTC CASSPGTSLNYNEQFF
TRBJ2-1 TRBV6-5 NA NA TGTGCCAGCAGTTACACCAGGGATTCTGAGCAGTTCTTC CASSYTRDSEQFF
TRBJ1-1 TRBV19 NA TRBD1 TGTGCCAGTAGAGACAGGGAGTATTCTCGGGCTTTCTTT CASRDREYSRAFF
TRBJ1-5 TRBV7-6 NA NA TGTGCCAGCAGTCCACCCCCGCAGTATAGCAATCAGCCCCAGCATTTT CASSPPPQYSNQPQHF
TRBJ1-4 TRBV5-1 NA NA TGCGCCAGCAGCTTGGGACAGCAAGATGAAAAACTGTTTTTT CASSLGQQDEKLFF
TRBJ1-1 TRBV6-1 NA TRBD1 TGTGCCAGCAGTCAAGACAGGGGGCGTAGAACTGAAGCTTTCTTT CASSQDRGRRTEAFF
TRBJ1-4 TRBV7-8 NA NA TGTGCCAGCAGCTTAGAGGCGGCTGGGGGTGAAAAACTGTTTTTT CASSLEAAGGEKLFF
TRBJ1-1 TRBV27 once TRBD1 TGTGCCAGCAGGCTTTACCGGGACAGCAACACTGAAGCTTTCTTT CASRLYRDSNTEAFF
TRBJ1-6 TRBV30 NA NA TGTGCCTGGACTCGCGGGGGGAGTTCACCCCTCCACTTT CAWTRGGSSPLHF
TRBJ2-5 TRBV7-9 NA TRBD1 TGTGCCAGCAGCTTAGCACAGGGGAGAGTATCAGAGACCCAGTACTTC CASSLAQGRVSETQYF
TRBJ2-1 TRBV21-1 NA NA TGTGCCAGCAGCAAGGATCAGGAGCAGTTCTTC CASSKDQEQFF
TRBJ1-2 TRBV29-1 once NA TGCAGCGTTGAAAACAACAACTATGGCTACACCTTC CSVENNNYGYTF
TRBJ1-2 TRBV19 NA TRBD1 TGTGCCAGTAGTATCGGTCCAGGGGGCAGCTATGGCTACACCTTC CASSIGPGGSYGYTF
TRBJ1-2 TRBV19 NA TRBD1 TGTGCCAGTAGTGCTGGACAGGGGGGAAACTATGGCTACACCTTC CASSAGQGGNYGYTF
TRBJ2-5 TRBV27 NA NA TGTGCCAGCAGTTTTGGGGTGACCCAGTACTTC CASSFGVTQYF
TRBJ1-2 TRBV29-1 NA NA TGCAGCGTTGTCATGGCAGGGAGTTTCTATGGCTACACCTTC CSVVMAGSFYGYTF
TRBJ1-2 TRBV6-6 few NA TGTGCCAGCAGTTACCCGCCCCCAGGGACTGGTGGCTACACCTTC CASSYPPPGTGGYTF
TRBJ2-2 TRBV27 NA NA TGTGCCAGCAGTCCCCGAGTGGGGTCGAACACCGGGGAGCTGTTTTTT CASSPRVGSNTGELFF
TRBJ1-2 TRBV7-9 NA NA TGTGCCAGCAGCTTTGGTCAGGCGCATCTCTATGGCTACACCTTC CASSFGQAHLYGYTF
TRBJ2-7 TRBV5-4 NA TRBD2 TGTGCCAGCAGCCTACCTCTAGCGGGGGGCTCCGAGCAGTACTTC CASSLPLAGGSEQYF
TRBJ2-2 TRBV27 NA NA TGTGCCAGCAGTTACATGATTGACCTAACGAACACCGGGGAGCTGTTTTTT CASSYMIDLTNTGELFF
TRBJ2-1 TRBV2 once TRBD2 TGTGCCAGCAGTGATCCGACTAGCGGGGGGGCTTACAATGAGCAGTTCTTC CASSDPTSGGAYNEQFF
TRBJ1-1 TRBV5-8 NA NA TGTGCCAGCAGCTTGGATACGGGGGGGAACACTGAAGCTTTCTTT CASSLDTGGNTEAFF
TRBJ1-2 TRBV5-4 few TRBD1 TGTGCCAGCAGCCACAGGACAGGGGCGGACTATGGCTACACCTTC CASSHRTGADYGYTF
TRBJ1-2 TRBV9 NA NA TGTGCCAGCAGCGTAGGGCCCGGCAGAGCTAACTATGGCTACACCTTC CASSVGPGRANYGYTF
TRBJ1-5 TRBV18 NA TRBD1 TGTGCCAGCTCAGGACAGGGGCTTCAGGGGAATCAGCCCCAGCATTTT CASSGQGLQGNQPQHF
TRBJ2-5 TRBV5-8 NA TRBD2 TGTGCCAGCGGAGGAGCGGGGGGGCAGACCCAGTACTTC CASGGAGGQTQYF